A selection of T cell receptor beta chains follows, all from one sample in a study of blood T cell repertoires in COVID-19. Sequencing was performed with immunoSEQ multiplex PCR; in TCRdb, only in-frame clones are kept and a portion is missing. The table includes over 200,000 clones, about nine tenths detected once. Source material: peripheral blood. These TCRs come from a man older than 75 with acute or convalescent COVID-19. Both conserved end residues are part of each CDR3. Each record gives: V gene, J gene, D gene, CDR3 DNA, CDR3 protein. The D gene is left open where the match is weak.

TRBV28	TRBJ1-5	NA	TGTGCCAGCTGCTTCGGGTCGGGGCAGCCCCAGCATTTT	CASCFGSGQPQHF
TRBV29-1	TRBJ2-5	TRBD1	TGCAGCGCAAACCCGACAGGGGGAGGCGAGACCCAGTACTTC	CSANPTGGGETQYF
TRBV7-2	TRBJ1-5	TRBD1	TGTGCCAGCAGCTTAGCAAACAGGGGAAGCAATCAGCCCCAGCATTTT	CASSLANRGSNQPQHF
TRBV27	TRBJ2-1	NA	TGTGCCAGCAGTTCGGGGGTTTCCTACAATGAGCAGTTCTTC	CASSSGVSYNEQFF
TRBV14	TRBJ2-7	TRBD1	TGTGCCAGCAGCCAAGGCTTAAGACAGGGCTCCTACGAGCAGTACTTC	CASSQGLRQGSYEQYF
TRBV14	TRBJ2-2	NA	TGTGCCAGCAGCCCGGGTTCCGGGGAGCTGTTTTTT	CASSPGSGELFF
TRBV10-3	TRBJ1-5	NA	TGTGCCATCACTTGGGACATCTCGACGACTTATAGCAATCAGCCCCAGCATTTT	CAITWDISTTYSNQPQHF
TRBV10-3	TRBJ1-2	TRBD1	TGTGCCACCCTGGACAGGGGAACCCACTATGGCTACACCTTC	CATLDRGTHYGYTF
TRBV5-1	TRBJ2-2	TRBD2	TGCGCCAGCAGCTTGGAACGGGGGGACACCGGGGAGCTGTTTTTT	CASSLERGDTGELFF
TRBV11-2	TRBJ2-7	NA	TGTGCCAGCAGCTTTACCGGGACTTACTCCTACGAGCAGTACTTC	CASSFTGTYSYEQYF
TRBV4-3	TRBJ2-1	TRBD2	TGCGCCAGCAGCATAGGGACTAGCGGCTACTACAATGAGCAGTTCTTC	CASSIGTSGYYNEQFF
TRBV24-1	TRBJ1-2	TRBD1	TGTGCCACCAGTGAACCGGGACAGGAGTATGGCTACACCTTC	CATSEPGQEYGYTF
TRBV3-1/TRBV3-2	TRBJ2-7	TRBD2	TGTGCCAGCAGCTTAGCGGGGCCCTTCTCCTACGAGCAGTACTTC	CASSLAGPFSYEQYF
TRBV9	TRBJ1-1	NA	TGTGCCAGCAGCGACCCCGGCAGGGCGGTTCTCCGGAACACTGAAGCTTTCTTT	CASSDPGRAVLRNTEAFF